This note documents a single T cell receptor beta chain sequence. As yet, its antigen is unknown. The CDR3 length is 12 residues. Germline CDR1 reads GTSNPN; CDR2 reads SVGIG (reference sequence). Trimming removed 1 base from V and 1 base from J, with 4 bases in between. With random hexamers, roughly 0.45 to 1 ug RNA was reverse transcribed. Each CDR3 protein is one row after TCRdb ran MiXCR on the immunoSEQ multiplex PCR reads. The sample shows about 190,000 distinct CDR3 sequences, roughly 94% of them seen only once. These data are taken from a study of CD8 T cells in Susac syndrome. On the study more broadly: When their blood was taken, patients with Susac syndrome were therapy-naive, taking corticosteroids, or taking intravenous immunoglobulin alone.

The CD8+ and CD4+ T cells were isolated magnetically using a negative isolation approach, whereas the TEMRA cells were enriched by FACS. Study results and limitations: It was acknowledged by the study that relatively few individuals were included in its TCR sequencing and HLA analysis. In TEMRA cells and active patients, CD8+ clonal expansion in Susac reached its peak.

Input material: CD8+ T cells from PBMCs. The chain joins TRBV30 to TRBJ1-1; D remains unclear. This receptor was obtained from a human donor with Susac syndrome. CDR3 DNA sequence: TGTGCCTGGAGTGATGGGAACACTGAAGCTTTCTTT. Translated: CAWSDGNTEAFF. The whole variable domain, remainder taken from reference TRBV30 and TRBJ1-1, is SQTIHQWPATLVQPVGSPLSLECTVEGTSNPNLYWYRQAAGRGLQLLFYSVGIGQISSEVPQNLSASRPQDRQFILSSKKLLLSDSGFYLCAWSDGNTEAFFGQGTRLTVV.